Below, one T cell receptor (beta chain) is given with its context. Profiled with immunoSEQ multiplex PCR; TCRdb holds only in-frame clones, not every one. Of about 220,000 clones listed, roughly 85% are singletons. V lost 5 bases to trimming and J lost 0 bases, with 11 bases between them. Germline V gene lookup returns CDR1 MNHEY and CDR2 SVGAGI. The CDR3 loop spans 15 amino acids. These data come from a study of blood T cell repertoires in COVID-19. Input material: PBMCs or T cells enriched from blood (not recorded which). This clonotype originated in a woman in her forties or fifties who had been exposed to COVID-19. The chain combines TRBV6-5 with TRBJ1-5; a weak D match, TRBD1 (5 bases). CDR3 bases: TGTGCCAGCAGTCCTTTAGACAGTAGCAATCAGCCCCAGCATTTT. Protein product: CASSPLDSSNQPQHF.